Presented here are 15 T cell receptor beta chains from one specimen sequenced in a study of shared clonotypes between healthy human individuals (dated by TCRdb to 2020 to 2021). The library was prepared using the immunoSEQ multiplex PCR assay. TCRdb carries this immuneACCESS record with in-frame sequences only. Its versions omit some clonotypes, under half of them owing to an unresolved V gene in the studies checked, with the rest unexplained. The sample profile shows about 1 million clones; approximately 76% of them were found once. The leading ten clones occupy roughly 1.4% of the sample. Sample: memory CD4+ T cells sorted from blood. What this sample's cell subset or site label stands for: CD45RA-negative fraction. These receptors came from a man younger than 35 in good health.

On this clone itself: The sample has other DNA sequences that encode this CDR3 too. The chain is built from TRBV5-6 and TRBJ1-5; D gene uncertain. This CDR3 comprises 13 residues. V was trimmed by 0 bases and J by 2 bases, leaving 3 bases between them. CDR1 SGHDT and CDR2 YYEEEE come from the germline V gene. CDR3 DNA: TGTGCCAGCAGCTTGGGACGCAATCAGCCCCAGCATTTT. Amino acids: CASSLGRNQPQHF.

This clone has more than one count but fewer than ten. The V gene is TRBV30, the J gene TRBJ1-2; D may be TRBD1 (5 bases). The ends were cut back, 0 bases at V and 3 bases at J, with 32 bases in the middle. CDR1 is GTSNPN and CDR2 is SVGIG in the germline V gene (reference sequence). The CDR3 consists of 21 residues. The CDR3 DNA reads TGTGCCTGGAGTGTAACGGATACTGACCCCAAAACCGGGACCGAGGACTATGGCTACACCTTC. Its translation: CAWSVTDTDPKTGTEDYGYTF. Using reference TRBV30 and TRBJ1-2 for the parts outside the CDR3, the full variable domain is SQTIHQWPATLVQPVGSPLSLECTVEGTSNPNLYWYRQAAGRGLQLLFYSVGIGQISSEVPQNLSASRPQDRQFILSSKKLLLSDSGFYLCAWSVTDTDPKTGTEDYGYTFGSGTRLTVV.

The chain is built from TRBV28 and TRBJ2-7; D gene uncertain. Germline V gene sequence: CDR1 MDHEN, CDR2 SYDVKM. The length of the CDR3 is 16 residues. Trimming cost V 5 bases and J 4 bases, with 21 bases left between them. The CDR3 sequence: CASSGYASLGWYEQYF. CDR3 DNA sequence: TGTGCCAGCAGTGGATACGCAAGCTTGGGATGGTACGAGCAGTACTTC. The full variable domain, its missing parts supplied by reference TRBV28 and TRBJ2-7, is DVKVTQSSRYLVKRTGEKVFLECVQDMDHENMFWYRQDPGLGLRLIYFSYDVKMKEKGDIPEGYSVSREKKERFSLILESASTNQTSMYLCASSGYASLGWYEQYFGPGTRLTVT.

The CDR3 region is CASSLGGGTYEQYF. The CDR3 region has the DNA TGTGCCAGCAGCTTAGGCGGGGGCACCTACGAGCAGTACTTC. The V call is TRBV7-3, the J call TRBJ2-7; maybe TRBD2 (7 bases). Looked up from germline, CDR1 is SGHTA and CDR2 is FQGTGA. The CDR3 totals 14 residues. V lost 2 bases and J lost 2, with 10 bases in between.

The chain carries TRBV6-4 and TRBJ2-3, with 7 bases fitting TRBD2. V dropped 0 bases and J dropped 2; count of bases not matched to a gene: 2. The germline V gene encodes CDR1 MRHNA and CDR2 SNTAGT. This CDR3 comprises 15 residues. CDR3 amino acids: CASSDSSGATDTQYF. DNA for the CDR3: TGTGCCAGCAGTGACTCCAGCGGGGCCACAGATACGCAGTATTTT.

The chain links TRBV5-1 to TRBJ2-1; 9 bases agree with TRBD1. CDR3 length: 15 amino acids. From germline, CDR1 is SGHRS and CDR2 YFSETQ. V lost 4 bases, J lost 5 bases, and 7 bases stayed unmatched. As DNA, the CDR3 is TGCGCCAGCAGCCCCCTAGGGACAGGGAACAATGAGCAGTTCTTC. Translation gives CASSPLGTGNNEQFF.

The gene calls are TRBV2 and TRBJ2-5; 14 nucleotides match TRBD2. Per the germline V gene, CDR1 is SNHLY and CDR2 is FYNNEI. The CDR3 covers 14 residues. The J segment lost 5 bases and the V segment lost 6 bases, leaving 2 bases of the junction unmatched. CDR3 protein: CASRGLAGVETQYF. CDR3 DNA: TGTGCCAGCAGGGGACTAGCGGGGGTCGAGACCCAGTACTTC. Full variable domain (outside the CDR3, taken from reference TRBV2 and TRBJ2-5): EPEVTQTPSHQVTQMGQEVILRCVPISNHLYFYWYRQILGQKVEFLVSFYNNEISEKSEIFDDQFSVERPDGSNFTLKIRSTKLEDSAMYFCASRGLAGVETQYFGPGTRLLVL.

V usage is TRBV5-1 and J usage is TRBJ1-1, with TRBD1 matching 9 bases. Germline V CDR1 and CDR2: SGHRS, YFSETQ. The CDR3 has 15 amino acids. J was trimmed by 1 base and V by 1 base; bases with no gene match: 2. The CDR3 region is CASSLPGQGNTEAFF. The CDR3 DNA is TGCGCCAGCAGCTTGCCGGGACAGGGGAACACTGAAGCTTTCTTT.

J is TRBJ2-7 and V is TRBV21-1; whether TRBD1, the table's D call, matches the DNA was not checked. TRBV21-1 is an annotated pseudogene. CDR3 length: 15 amino acids. The CDR3 sequence is CASSQQGDKPYEQYF. The CDR3 nucleotides read TGTGCCAGCAGCCAACAGGGGGATAAGCCCTACGAGCAGTACTTC.

This clone was seen a handful of times. This chain uses TRBV4-1 with TRBJ1-1; D is undetermined. V was trimmed by 0 bases and J by 0 bases, leaving 5 bases between them. Germline V gives CDR1 MGHRA, CDR2 YSYEKL. The CDR3 runs 14 residues. Written as DNA, the CDR3 is TGCGCCAGCAGCCAAGATGGAATGAACACTGAAGCTTTCTTT. This gives the protein CASSQDGMNTEAFF.

A single count supports this clone. This chain connects TRBV27 to TRBJ1-5, with 7 bases lining up with TRBD1. CDR1 and CDR2 from the germline V gene are MNHEY and SMNVEV (reference sequence). V lost 5 bases to trimming and J lost 0 bases; unmatched junction nucleotides: 7. The CDR3 consists of 16 residues. The chain's CDR3 is CASSLQGTVSNQPQHF. In DNA form, the CDR3 reads TGTGCCAGCAGTCTACAGGGGACAGTTAGCAATCAGCCCCAGCATTTT.

This clone was seen only once. The chain combines TRBV25-1 with TRBJ2-3; TRBD2 aligns across 9 bases. CDR3 length: 16 amino acids. Germline-derived CDR1 and CDR2 are MGHDK and SYGVNS. With 2 bases clipped from V and 5 bases from J, the junction kept 8 bases outside the gene matches. CDR3 region: CASSEIGGGVEDTQYF. DNA of the CDR3: TGTGCCAGCAGTGAAATTGGCGGGGGGGTAGAAGATACGCAGTATTTT.

The chain has TRBV2 and TRBJ2-1; D perhaps matches TRBD2 (6 bases). Germline CDR1 reads SNHLY; CDR2 reads FYNNEI. CDR3 size: 16 residues. Trimming shortened V by 10 bases and J by 2 bases, and 21 bases separated the two germline ends. This CDR3 reads CATKLHGRSAYNEQFF. CDR3 bases: TGTGCCACGAAACTACACGGGAGATCGGCCTACAATGAGCAGTTCTTC.

Many counts were recorded for this clone. The gene calls are TRBV30 and TRBJ1-1; 7 nucleotides align to TRBD1. Germline CDR1 and CDR2: GTSNPN and SVGIG (reference sequence). The CDR3 loop spans 13 amino acids. Germline trimming cut 5 bases from V and 5 bases from J; bases unmatched to any gene: 8. CDR3 region: CAWSATGATEAFF. The CDR3 DNA reads TGTGCCTGGTCTGCAACAGGGGCAACTGAAGCTTTCTTT.

The V call is TRBV1, the J call TRBJ2-1; whether TRBD2, the table's D call, matches the DNA was not checked. TRBV1 is a pseudogene segment. The CDR3 loop spans 21 amino acids. This CDR3 reads CTSSHPPGGGAFRYGNNEQFF. The CDR3 nucleotides are TGCACCAGCAGCCATCCCCCGGGCGGGGGGGCCTTTCGGTATGGTAACAATGAGCAGTTCTTC.